Listed below are T cell receptor beta chains from one sample, sequenced in a study of blood T cell repertoires in COVID-19. The assay was immunoSEQ multiplex PCR, and TCRdb's table has in-frame clones only and misses some. The sample records about 430,000 clones, approximately 90% being singletons. The source material was PBMCs or T cells enriched from blood (not recorded which). The origin of the receptors is a woman aged 18-35 years who had been exposed to COVID-19. CDR3s include the opening cysteine and the closing phenylalanine or tryptophan. A D gene is named only where the DNA matches it firmly. Not all rows give a size; the values are once, few, many and, for expanded clones, a class.

>.|.|TRBV27|TRBJ1-1
CASSGLAGSFAEAFF
TGTGCCAGCAGTGGCTTGGCAGGCAGCTTTGCTGAAGCTTTCTTT
>.|.|TRBV6-2/TRBV6-3|TRBJ2-1
CASSYAGGMGQSYNEQFF
TGTGCCAGCAGTTACGCCGGCGGAATGGGGCAGTCCTACAATGAGCAGTTCTTC
>.|TRBD1|TRBV28|TRBJ2-2
CASSLRPLDRPPGQPTGELFF
TGTGCCAGCAGTTTGAGGCCCTTGGACCGCCCCCCGGGACAGCCTACCGGGGAGCTGTTTTTT
>.|TRBD1|TRBV27|TRBJ2-1
CASSFRDSSYNEQFF
TGTGCCAGCAGTTTTAGGGACAGCTCCTACAATGAGCAGTTCTTC
>.|TRBD1|TRBV5-6|TRBJ1-3
CASSLVGTGGNTIYF
TGTGCCAGCAGCTTGGTCGGGACAGGGGGAAACACCATATATTTT
>once|.|TRBV5-1|TRBJ2-1
CASSLDAPYNEQFF
TGCGCCAGCAGCCTAGATGCCCCCTACAATGAGCAGTTCTTC
>.|.|TRBV9|TRBJ2-5
CASSADSHDAQYF
TGTGCCAGCAGCGCCGACAGCCATGATGCCCAGTACTTC
>.|.|TRBV12-3/TRBV12-4|TRBJ2-7
CASSLGLYEQYF
TGTGCCAGCAGTTTGGGACTTTACGAGCAGTACTTC
>.|TRBD1|TRBV28|TRBJ2-7
CASDFGQGPYEQYF
TGTGCCAGCGATTTTGGACAGGGCCCCTACGAGCAGTACTTC
>.|.|TRBV27|TRBJ1-2
CASSFYSTAGYTF
TGTGCCAGCAGTTTTTATTCGACAGCGGGCTACACCTTC
>.|TRBD2|TRBV11-3|TRBJ2-1
CASGSGNNEQFF
TGTGCCAGCGGTAGCGGGAACAATGAGCAGTTCTTC
>.|.|TRBV11-3|TRBJ2-1
CASSLDQTVSSYNEQFF
TGTGCCAGCAGCTTAGACCAGACAGTGAGCTCCTACAATGAGCAGTTCTTC
>.|TRBD2|TRBV5-1|TRBJ2-3
CASSKGLAGTDTQYF
TGCGCCAGCAGTAAAGGACTAGCGGGGACAGATACGCAGTATTTT
>.|TRBD2|TRBV9|TRBJ2-1
CASSVVPSGYEQFF
TGTGCCAGCAGCGTAGTCCCTAGCGGCTACGAGCAGTTCTTC
>.|TRBD1|TRBV7-9|TRBJ1-4
CASSGTGGVEKLFF
TGTGCCAGCAGCGGGACAGGGGGCGTCGAAAAACTGTTTTTT
>.|.|TRBV7-8|TRBJ2-1
CASSSQLSGGSYNEQFF
TGTGCCAGCAGCTCGCAACTTTCAGGGGGGTCCTACAATGAGCAGTTCTTC
>.|.|TRBV20-1|TRBJ2-7
CSARDPVKQYF
TGCAGTGCTAGAGATCCTGTTAAGCAGTACTTC
>.|.|TRBV7-2|TRBJ2-1
CASSLTPPGEQFF
TGTGCCAGCAGCTTGACGCCGCCAGGCGAGCAGTTCTTC
>.|TRBD1|TRBV9|TRBJ1-3
CASSVGGQSSGNTIYF
TGTGCCAGCAGCGTAGGGGGACAGAGCTCTGGAAACACCATATATTTT
>.|.|TRBV5-6|TRBJ2-7
CASSLSGRGLRELSYEQYF
TGTGCCAGCAGCTTGAGCGGGCGGGGACTCCGAGAGTTATCCTACGAGCAGTACTTC
>.|TRBD2|TRBV28|TRBJ2-3
CASSPSGRAQYF
TGTGCCAGCAGTCCCAGCGGGAGGGCGCAGTATTTT
>few|.|TRBV18|TRBJ2-3
CASSPPAGLGTDTQYF
TGTGCCAGCTCACCACCGGCAGGTCTTGGCACAGATACGCAGTATTTT
>.|TRBD1|TRBV7-3|TRBJ2-3
CAIIRDRGIQGPTDTQYF
TGTGCCATAATCCGGGACAGGGGAATCCAAGGTCCCACAGATACGCAGTATTTT
>.|TRBD2|TRBV7-8|TRBJ2-2
CASSDGLAGGHGELFF
TGTGCCAGCAGCGACGGACTAGCGGGGGGTCACGGGGAGCTGTTTTTT
>.|.|TRBV3-1/TRBV3-2|TRBJ2-1
CASSSRARSDEQFF
TGTGCCAGCAGCTCGCGGGCCCGGAGCGATGAGCAGTTCTTC
>.|.|TRBV21-1|TRBJ2-5
CASSKAPRDRGKEETQYF
TGTGCCAGCAGCAAAGCCCCCCGGGACAGGGGAAAGGAAGAGACCCAGTACTTC
>few|.|TRBV28|TRBJ1-3
CASEPEQGYAGNTIYF
TGTGCCAGCGAACCGGAACAGGGTTACGCGGGAAACACCATATATTTT
>.|.|TRBV4-1|TRBJ2-7
CASSQVSSGSYEQYF
TGCGCCAGCAGCCAAGTCTCTTCGGGCTCCTACGAGCAGTACTTC
>.|TRBD2|TRBV6-1|TRBJ2-3
CASSEVAGGDTQYF
TGTGCCAGCAGTGAAGTCGCGGGGGGTGATACGCAGTATTTT
>once|.|TRBV5-4|TRBJ2-1
CASSPAAEPYNEQFF
TGTGCCAGCAGTCCTGCGGCGGAACCTTACAATGAGCAGTTCTTC
>.|TRBD1|TRBV9|TRBJ1-6
CASSVAGGSNSPLHF
TGTGCCAGCAGCGTAGCAGGGGGCTCTAATTCACCCCTCCACTTT
>.|.|TRBV28|TRBJ2-7
CASFGGTGPYEQYF
TGTGCCAGCTTCGGCGGGACTGGGCCGTACGAGCAGTACTTC
>.|.|TRBV28|TRBJ2-5
CASSSTTVPRETQYF
TGTGCCAGCAGTAGTACGACAGTCCCGAGGGAGACCCAGTACTTC
>.|.|TRBV5-6|TRBJ2-2
CASSGLGRNTGELFF
TGTGCCAGCAGCGGCCTTGGGAGGAACACCGGGGAGCTGTTTTTT
>.|TRBD1|TRBV5-6|TRBJ1-2
CASSWGQGTVDYGYTF
TGTGCCAGCAGCTGGGGCCAGGGGACAGTCGACTATGGCTACACCTTC